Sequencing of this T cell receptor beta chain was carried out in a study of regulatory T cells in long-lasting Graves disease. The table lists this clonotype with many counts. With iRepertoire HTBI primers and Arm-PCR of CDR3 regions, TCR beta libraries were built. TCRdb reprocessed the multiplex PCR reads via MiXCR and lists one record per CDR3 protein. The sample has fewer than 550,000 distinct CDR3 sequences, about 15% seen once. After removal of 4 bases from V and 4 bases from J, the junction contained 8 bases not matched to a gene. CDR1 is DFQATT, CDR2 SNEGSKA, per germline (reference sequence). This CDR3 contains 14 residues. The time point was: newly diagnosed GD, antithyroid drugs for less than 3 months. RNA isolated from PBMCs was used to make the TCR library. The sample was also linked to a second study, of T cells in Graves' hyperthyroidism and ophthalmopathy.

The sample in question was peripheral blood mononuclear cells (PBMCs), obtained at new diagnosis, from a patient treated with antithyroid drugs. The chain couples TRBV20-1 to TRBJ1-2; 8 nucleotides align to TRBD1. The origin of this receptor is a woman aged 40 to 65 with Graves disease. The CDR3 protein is CSATAGQAVYGYTF. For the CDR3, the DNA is TGCAGTGCTACGGCGGGACAGGCCGTCTATGGCTACACCTTC.